Following are 18 T cell receptor beta chains from one sample sequenced in a study of Ad26.COV2.S vaccination and SARS-CoV-2 variants. The data were produced by immunoSEQ multiplex PCR, yet TCRdb's version contains in-frame clones alone and is incomplete. Of tens of thousands of clones listed, roughly 80% are singletons. The sequencing here drew on peripheral blood, taken after recovery from COVID-19. The receptors were gathered from a human donor who had recovered from COVID-19.

The chain employs TRBV5-6 and TRBJ2-5, with TRBD1 as a possible D gene (5 bases). This CDR3 spans 14 amino acids. The V and J ends lost 3 bases and 1 base respectively, with 10 bases between them. Per the germline V gene, CDR1 is SGHDT and CDR2 is YYEEEE. The DNA of the CDR3 is TGTGCCAGCAGCTACAGGTACTCCCAAGAGACCCAGTACTTC. Protein: CASSYRYSQETQYF.

This clone was observed once. V and J are TRBV6-6 and TRBJ1-2; D remains unclear. The CDR3 covers 15 residues. The V gene lost 2 bases and the J gene lost 4 bases, with 14 bases spanning the gap. Germline V gene lookup returns CDR1 MNHNY and CDR2 SVGAGI (reference sequence). This CDR3 reads CASSYESNQFYGYTF. Here the CDR3 DNA reads TGTGCCAGCAGTTACGAGAGTAACCAGTTCTATGGCTACACCTTC.

The chain uses TRBV4-2 and TRBJ2-2; 7 bases are a match to TRBD2. The CDR3 is 14 residues long. Trimming removed 1 base from V and 8 bases from J; junction bases left unmatched: 4. Germline CDR1 and CDR2: LGHNA and YNFKEQ. CDR3 loop: CASSQGRGVGELFF. CDR3 bases: TGTGCCAGCAGCCAAGGCCGGGGGGTAGGGGAGCTGTTTTTT.

CDR3 protein: CASSNQGATEAFF. Here the CDR3 DNA reads TGTGCCAGCAGCAATCAGGGGGCTACTGAAGCTTTCTTT. The genes are TRBV27 and TRBJ1-1; 8 positions agree with TRBD1. The CDR3 consists of 13 residues. CDR1 and CDR2 (germline): MNHEY, SMNVEV (reference sequence). V lost 6 bases to trimming and J lost 5 bases; unmatched junction nucleotides: 5.

This sequence joins TRBV7-9 and TRBJ1-1, with D tentatively TRBD1 (5 bases). With 1 base removed from V and 8 bases from J, the gap between germline ends came to 17 bases. Germline CDR1 SEHNR, CDR2 FQNEAQ (reference sequence). The CDR3 length is 15 residues. This CDR3 is CASSLVAGTYSEAFF. The CDR3 nucleotides are TGTGCCAGCAGCTTAGTGGCAGGGACCTATTCAGAAGCTTTCTTT.

V and J are TRBV5-6 and TRBJ2-7; D possibly uses TRBD1 or TRBD2 (5 bases each). V was clipped by 2 bases and J by 1 base, with 19 bases between them. Germline assignment: CDR1 SGHDT and CDR2 YYEEEE. The CDR3 totals 17 residues. CDR3 loop: CASSFGFYGKGSYEQYF. The CDR3 DNA reads TGTGCCAGCAGCTTTGGGTTTTACGGGAAGGGGTCCTACGAGCAGTACTTC.

The rearrangement joins TRBV30 to TRBJ1-1; D may be TRBD1 (6 bases). Germline V gene sequence: CDR1 GTSNPN, CDR2 SVGIG (reference sequence). Trimming shortened V by 2 bases and J by 4 bases, and 11 bases separated the two germline ends. This CDR3 is built from 13 residues. The CDR3 DNA sequence: TGTGCCTGGAGTATTGGACAGCGCACTGAAGCTTTCTTT. Amino acids: CAWSIGQRTEAFF. The full variable domain, rest sourced from reference TRBV30 and TRBJ1-1, is SQTIHQWPATLVQPVGSPLSLECTVEGTSNPNLYWYRQAAGRGLQLLFYSVGIGQISSEVPQNLSASRPQDRQFILSSKKLLLSDSGFYLCAWSIGQRTEAFFGQGTRLTVV.

The V and J genes are TRBV11-2 and TRBJ2-7; 11 positions match TRBD2. With 5 bases clipped from V and 3 bases from J, the junction kept 6 bases outside the gene matches. CDR3 size: 15 residues. Germline CDR1 is SGHAT and CDR2 is FQNNGV. CDR3 loop: CASSELAGEFYEQYF. The CDR3 coding sequence is TGTGCCAGCAGCGAACTAGCGGGAGAATTCTACGAGCAGTACTTC. Full variable domain (remainder filled in from reference TRBV11-2 and TRBJ2-7): EAGVAQSPRYKIIEKRQSVAFWCNPISGHATLYWYQQILGQGPKLLIQFQNNGVVDDSQLPKDRFSAERLKGVDSTLKIQPAKLEDSAVYLCASSELAGEFYEQYFGPGTRLTVT.

J is TRBJ1-1 and V is TRBV20-1, with D possibly TRBD1 on 6 matching bases. CDR1 and CDR2 (germline): DFQATT, SNEGSKA (reference sequence). The CDR3 is 16 residues long. The ends were cut back, 3 bases at V and 4 bases at J, with 21 bases in the middle. CDR3 nucleotides: TGCAGTGCTAGTTCATGGCAAGCTGTACAGGGCACTGAAGCTTTCTTT. This sequence encodes CSASSWQAVQGTEAFF.

The V gene is TRBV4-2, the J gene TRBJ2-7; 8 nucleotides agree with TRBD2. The CDR3 has 16 residues. The V segment lost 2 bases and the J segment 4 bases; nucleotides outside the gene matches: 10. Per the germline V gene, CDR1 is LGHNA and CDR2 is YNFKEQ. CDR3 sequence reads: CASSQKAGEGGYEQYF. The DNA for the CDR3 is TGTGCCAGCAGCCAAAAAGCGGGAGAAGGCGGTTACGAGCAGTACTTC.

This rearrangement joins TRBV6-6 to TRBJ1-5; D remains ambiguous. The CDR3 is made up of 15 amino acids. The germline V gene encodes CDR1 MNHNY and CDR2 SVGAGI (reference sequence). Trimming took off 2 bases at V and 2 bases at J, with 10 bases between the two ends. The CDR3 region is CASSYGGIGNQPQHF. Here the CDR3 DNA reads TGTGCCAGCAGTTACGGCGGCATAGGCAATCAGCCCCAGCATTTT.

V and J are TRBV11-2 and TRBJ2-7; 11 bases match TRBD2. V was clipped by 3 bases and J by 3 bases; unmatched bases: 1. This CDR3 comprises 14 residues. Germline values: CDR1 SGHAT, CDR2 FQNNGV. The CDR3 DNA reads as TGTGCCAGCAGCTTCACTAGCGGGGGCTACGAGCAGTACGTC. Its protein is CASSFTSGGYEQYV.

The chain is built from TRBV20-1 and TRBJ1-2, with TRBD1 matching over 7 bases. The germline V gene encodes CDR1 DFQATT and CDR2 SNEGSKA (reference sequence). The trim removed 3 bases at V and 4 bases at J, leaving 14 bases unmatched. The length of the CDR3 is 16 residues. This CDR3 is CSASPTSTGISYGYTF. DNA for the CDR3: TGCAGTGCTAGTCCTACCTCGACAGGGATATCCTATGGCTACACCTTC.

The gene calls are TRBV28 and TRBJ2-7; weak D call: TRBD1 (6 bases). This CDR3 region has 17 residues. Per germline, CDR1 MDHEN and CDR2 SYDVKM. The ends were cut back, 6 bases at V and 0 bases at J, with 21 bases in the middle. The CDR3, as DNA: TGTGCCAGCAGCTCCCCGGCAGGGGCGGGTAGCTCCTACGAGCAGTACTTC. This codes for CASSSPAGAGSSYEQYF.

The chain combines TRBV19 with TRBJ2-7, with 10 bases fitting TRBD2. The V gene's germline CDR1 is LNHDA and CDR2 SQIVND (reference sequence). Losses at the gene ends were 3 bases for V and 3 bases for J; bases not matched to a gene: 5. This CDR3 has 15 amino acids. The CDR3 nucleotides read TGTGCCAGTAGTATCCGGACTAGCGGCCTCTACGAGCAGTACTTC. Its translation is CASSIRTSGLYEQYF.

This clone showed up just once. The gene calls are TRBV5-1 and TRBJ2-6; perhaps TRBD1 as D (6 bases). Germline V CDR1 and CDR2: SGHRS, YFSETQ. The CDR3 totals 17 residues. With 0 bases removed from V and 0 bases from J, the gap between germline ends came to 10 bases. The CDR3 reads CASSLGQGNSGANVLTF. CDR3 DNA: TGCGCCAGCAGCTTGGGGCAGGGGAACTCTGGGGCCAACGTCCTGACTTTC. Using reference TRBV5-1 and TRBJ2-6 for the parts outside the CDR3, the full variable domain is KAGVTQTPRYLIKTRGQQVTLSCSPISGHRSVSWYQQTPGQGLQFLFEYFSETQRNKGNFPGRFSGRQFSNSRSEMNVSTLELGDSALYLCASSLGQGNSGANVLTFGAGSRLTVL.

The J gene is TRBJ1-2, the V gene TRBV3-1 (or the pseudogene TRBV3-2); D uncertain. The CDR3 is 12 residues long. Germline lookup yields CDR1 LGHDT and CDR2 YNNKEL (reference sequence). V was cut by 0 bases and J by 8 bases, with 7 bases left in between. CDR3 amino acids: CASSQEGGGYTF. The CDR3 nucleotides are TGTGCCAGCAGCCAAGAGGGCGGAGGCTACACCTTC.

The chain links TRBV3-1 (or the pseudogene TRBV3-2) to TRBJ1-2, with D hard to call. Trimming pared 3 bases from V and 4 bases from J, leaving 12 bases between. Germline CDR1 reads LGHDT; CDR2 reads YNNKEL (reference sequence). The CDR3 has 14 amino acids. The CDR3 bases are TGTGCCAGCAGCCAGTCCCGACCGAGCTATGGCTACACCTTC. As protein: CASSQSRPSYGYTF.